This TCR beta chain was captured by sequencing in a study of shared clonotypes between healthy human individuals. Regarding the study as a whole: Sequencing depth was a factor that was expected to affect clonotype sharing among donors. Memory subsets generally showed smaller estimated richness than naive subsets did.

The assay ran at deep level. Repertoires were generated with immunoSEQ multiplex PCR, while TCRdb's copy carries only in-frame clones and drops some. The sample contains some 2.3 million clones, just over 90% of which appear only once. CD4+ cells were split into CD45RA+ naive and CD45RA-negative memory subsets. Regarding this clone: Its antigen is currently unknown.

Per the germline V gene, CDR1 is SGHNT and CDR2 is YENEEA. The CDR3 is made up of 15 amino acids. After removal of 3 bases from V and 6 bases from J, the junction contained 9 bases not matched to a gene. V gene TRBV11-3 combines with J gene TRBJ2-7; 9 bases align to TRBD2. The clonotype originates from a man between 18 and 35 years old in good health. Some clones in this sample may be carry-over from other donors' samples. Sequencing used naive CD4+ T cells from PBMCs. The subset denotes: CD45RA+ positively selected. In DNA form, the CDR3 reads TGTGCCAGCAGCTTCTCTTCTAGCGGGGCCGGCGAGCAGTACTTC. It yields the protein CASSFSSSGAGEQYF. Filled out from reference TRBV11-3 and TRBJ2-7, the complete variable domain reads EAGVVQSPRYKIIEKKQPVAFWCNPISGHNTLYWYLQNLGQGPELLIRYENEEAVDDSQLPKDRFSAERLKGVDSTLKIQPAELGDSAVYLCASSFSSSGAGEQYFGPGTRLTVT.